This T cell receptor beta chain was recorded in a study of kidney transplant recipient with SARS-CoV-2 infection (TCRdb year 2021). Sequences WNHNN (CDR1) and SYGVQD (CDR2) are obtained from the germline V gene (reference sequence). Counted from cysteine to phenylalanine, this CDR3 has 17 amino acids. The sequence is cut down to CDR3 DNA, 51 bases in frame from base 1. The junction shows trimming of 5 bases on V and 4 bases on J, plus 23 bases between the germline ends. In light of the paper, this sample's time point label describes: pre-pandemic baseline sample and day 111 after first positive SARS-CoV-2 test. This sample was sequenced with an Illumina MiSeq. Profiling of the peripheral T cell repertoire targeted human TCRbeta genes. In the authors' own workflow: To account for variability over time, differences in clonotype abundance were tested using beta-binomial modelling. Expanded clonotypes were checked against the ImmuneCODE reference database of SARS-CoV-2-associated TCRs and mapped to regions of the viral genome. Further repertoire analyses covered TRBV gene usage, CDR3 length, CDR3 amino acid overlap between time points, clonotype abundance distributions and Jaccard similarity. TCRdb redid the processing of the public reads, applying fastp at Q25 and MiXCR, and retained in-frame beta chains. Here each entry gathers all rows of one CDR3 protein and keeps the most common genes and DNA. The V and J calls, along with clone size, are taken from TCRdb and not from the paper's own processing. The sample table holds under 300,000 distinct CDR3 sequences, of which 25% to 30% were seen once. The biggest ten clones account for roughly 7% of the sample.

A note on this clonotype: It has no known antigen specificity. Base-call qualities are not available, and no considerably larger clone is one nucleotide away.

This material consisted of a blood sample, taken at baseline and between days 110 and 120 from a kidney transplant recipient. This sequence was found in a male patient aged 25-45 years who had COVID-19 and was a kidney transplant recipient. The graft donor may be the source of some T cells after a transplant. The rearranged segments are TRBV10-1 and TRBJ1-2; the D gene is unclear. Here is the DNA: TGCGCCAGCAGTAGTCCCGCAAGATCGCGAAAGACCTATGGCTACACCTTC. It specifies CASSSPARSRKTYGYTF.